Below, 5 T cell receptor beta chains from the same sample are listed, as sequenced in a study of siplizumab effects on memory and regulatory T cells. The data were produced by immunoSEQ multiplex PCR, yet TCRdb's version contains in-frame clones alone and is incomplete. This repertoire shows 85,000 to 130,000 clones, more than 85% found once; its top ten account for 0.55% to 0.7%. The source material was Tregs sorted from blood. Every receptor here comes from a human donor in good health.

V and J are TRBV10-3 and TRBJ2-7, with D perhaps TRBD1 (6 bases). CDR1 is ENHRY, CDR2 SYGVKD, per germline. Between the trimmed V and J ends, which lost 2 bases and 7 bases, there was a span of 15 bases. This CDR3 is built from 14 residues. CDR3 amino acids: CAISERDTMREQYF. CDR3 nucleotide sequence: TGTGCCATCAGTGAGAGGGACACGATGAGGGAGCAGTACTTC.

The chain is built from TRBV6-1 and TRBJ2-7, with D perhaps assigned TRBD1 or TRBD2 (5 bases each). CDR3 length: 16 amino acids. Germline V gene data show CDR1 as MNHNS and CDR2 as SASEGT. Trimming took off 3 bases at V and 0 bases at J, with 15 bases between the two ends. For the CDR3, the DNA is TGTGCCAGCAGTGATATCGGGGCGAGGAGCTCCTACGAGCAGTACTTC. It translates to CASSDIGARSSYEQYF.

The chain joins TRBV9 to TRBJ2-2; possible D gene TRBD2, 5 bases. This CDR3 comprises 14 residues. V was cut by 0 bases and J by 5 bases, with 8 bases left in between. From germline, CDR1 is SGDLS and CDR2 YYNGEE. In DNA form, the CDR3 reads TGTGCCAGCAGCGTAGCGGGGAGAACCGGGGAGCTGTTTTTT. This encodes CASSVAGRTGELFF. Together with reference TRBV9 and TRBJ2-2, the CDR3 gives the full variable domain: DSGVTQTPKHLITATGQRVTLRCSPRSGDLSVYWYQQSLDQGLQFLIQYYNGEERAKGNILERFSAQQFPDLHSELNLSSLELGDSALYFCASSVAGRTGELFFGEGSRLTVL.

This sequence joins TRBV6-4 and TRBJ2-7; 7 bases map to TRBD2. The CDR3 covers 15 residues. In germline, CDR1 is MRHNA, CDR2 SNTAGT. J was trimmed by 2 bases and V by 7 bases; bases with no gene match: 11. Here the CDR3 reads CASIDRASGAYEQYF. The CDR3 bases are TGTGCCAGCATAGATCGGGCTAGCGGAGCCTACGAGCAGTACTTC.

The table lists this clone with a few counts. V and J are TRBV19 and TRBJ1-1; D is uncertain. Trimming removed 6 bases at V and 7 bases at J, with 15 bases between. CDR1 LNHDA and CDR2 SQIVND come from the germline V gene (reference sequence). The CDR3 is made up of 13 amino acids. CDR3 loop: CASRDQGGDEAFF. Here the CDR3 DNA reads TGTGCCAGTAGGGACCAAGGTGGGGATGAAGCTTTCTTT.